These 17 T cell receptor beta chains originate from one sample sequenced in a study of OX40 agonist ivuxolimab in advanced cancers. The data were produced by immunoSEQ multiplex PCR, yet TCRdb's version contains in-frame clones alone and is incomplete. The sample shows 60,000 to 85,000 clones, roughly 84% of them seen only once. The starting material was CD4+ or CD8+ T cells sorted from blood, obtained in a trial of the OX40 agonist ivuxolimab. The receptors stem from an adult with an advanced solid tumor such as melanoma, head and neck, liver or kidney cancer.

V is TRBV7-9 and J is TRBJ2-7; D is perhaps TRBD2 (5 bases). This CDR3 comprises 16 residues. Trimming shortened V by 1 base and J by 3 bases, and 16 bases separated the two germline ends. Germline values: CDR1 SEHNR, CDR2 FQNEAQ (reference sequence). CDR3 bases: TGTGCCAGCAGCTTAGTTGGAGGTTTGGGATACTACGAGCAGTACTTC. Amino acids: CASSLVGGLGYYEQYF.

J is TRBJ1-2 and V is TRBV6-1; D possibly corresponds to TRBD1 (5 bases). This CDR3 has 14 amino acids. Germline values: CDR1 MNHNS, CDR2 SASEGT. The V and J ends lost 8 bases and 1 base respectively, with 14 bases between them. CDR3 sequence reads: CASLRRGFNYGYTF. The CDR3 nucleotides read TGTGCCAGCCTTCGCCGGGGGTTTAACTATGGCTACACCTTC.

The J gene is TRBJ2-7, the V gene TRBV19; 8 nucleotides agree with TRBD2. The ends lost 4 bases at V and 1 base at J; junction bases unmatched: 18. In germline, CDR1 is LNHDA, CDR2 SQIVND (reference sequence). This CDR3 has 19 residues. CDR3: CASSRSPLASGGRSYEQYF. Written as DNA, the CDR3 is TGTGCCAGTAGTAGGAGCCCCCTAGCCAGCGGGGGCCGATCCTACGAGCAGTACTTC.

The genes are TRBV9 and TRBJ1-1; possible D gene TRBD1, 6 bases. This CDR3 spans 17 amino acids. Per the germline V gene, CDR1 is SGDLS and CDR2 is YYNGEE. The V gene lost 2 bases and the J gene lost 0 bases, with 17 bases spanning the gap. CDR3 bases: TGTGCCAGCAGCGTCCGAAAGGGGGAACCGATGAACACTGAAGCTTTCTTT. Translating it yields CASSVRKGEPMNTEAFF.

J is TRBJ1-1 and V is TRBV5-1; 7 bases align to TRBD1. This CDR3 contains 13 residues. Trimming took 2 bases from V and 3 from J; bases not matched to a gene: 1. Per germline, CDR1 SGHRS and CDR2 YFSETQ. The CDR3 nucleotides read TGCGCCAGCAGCTTACAGGGGTACACTGAAGCTTTCTTT. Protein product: CASSLQGYTEAFF.

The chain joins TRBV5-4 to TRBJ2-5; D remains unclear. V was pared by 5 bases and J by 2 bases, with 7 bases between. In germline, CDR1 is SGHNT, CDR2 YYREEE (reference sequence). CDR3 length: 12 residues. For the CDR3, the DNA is TGTGCCAGCAGGGACCTGCAAGAGACCCAGTACTTC. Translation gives CASRDLQETQYF. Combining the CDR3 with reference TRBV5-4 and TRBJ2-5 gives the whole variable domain ETGVTQSPTHLIKTRGQQVTLRCSSQSGHNTVSWYQQALGQGPQFIFQYYREEENGRGNFPPRFSGLQFPNYSSELNVNALELDDSALYLCASRDLQETQYFGPGTRLLVL.

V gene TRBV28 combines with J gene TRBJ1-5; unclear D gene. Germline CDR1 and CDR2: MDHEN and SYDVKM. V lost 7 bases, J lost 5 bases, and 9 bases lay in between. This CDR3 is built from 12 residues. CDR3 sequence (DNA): TGTGCCAGCAACCTGGAGGATCAGCCCCAGCATTTT. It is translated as CASNLEDQPQHF.

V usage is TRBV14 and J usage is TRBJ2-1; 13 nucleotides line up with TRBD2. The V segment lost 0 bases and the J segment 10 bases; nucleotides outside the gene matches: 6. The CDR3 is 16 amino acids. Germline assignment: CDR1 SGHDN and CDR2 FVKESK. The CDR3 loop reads CASSQERGLAGFEQFF. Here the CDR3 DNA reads TGTGCCAGCAGCCAAGAGAGGGGACTAGCGGGGTTCGAGCAGTTCTTC.

CDR3 DNA: TGCGCCAGCAGTGTTCGGGACAGGGGGCTTGATGGCTACACCTTC. Its translation is CASSVRDRGLDGYTF. V usage is TRBV10-2 and J usage is TRBJ1-2, with 12 nucleotides matching TRBD1. Germline assignment: CDR1 WSHSY and CDR2 SAAADI. V lost 4 bases, J lost 6 bases, and 6 bases stayed unmatched. The CDR3 spans 15 residues.

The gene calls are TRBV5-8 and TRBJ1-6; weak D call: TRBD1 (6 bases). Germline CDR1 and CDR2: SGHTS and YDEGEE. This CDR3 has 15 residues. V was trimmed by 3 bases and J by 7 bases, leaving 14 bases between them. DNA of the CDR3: TGTGCCAGCAGCTGGAGGGGGATGGGAAATTCACCCCTCCACTTT. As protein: CASSWRGMGNSPLHF.

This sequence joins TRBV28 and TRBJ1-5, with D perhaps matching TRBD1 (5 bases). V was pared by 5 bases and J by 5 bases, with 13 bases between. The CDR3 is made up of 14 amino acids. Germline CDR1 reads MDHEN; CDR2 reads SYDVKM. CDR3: CASSLSGTYQPQHF. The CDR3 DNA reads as TGTGCCAGCAGTCTAAGTGGGACTTATCAGCCCCAGCATTTT.

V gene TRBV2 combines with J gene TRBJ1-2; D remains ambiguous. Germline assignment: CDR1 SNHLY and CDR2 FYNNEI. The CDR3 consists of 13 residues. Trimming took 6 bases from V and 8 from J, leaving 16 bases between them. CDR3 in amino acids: CASSHPTAGGYTF. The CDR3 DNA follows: TGTGCCAGCAGCCACCCGACTGCCGGGGGCTACACCTTC. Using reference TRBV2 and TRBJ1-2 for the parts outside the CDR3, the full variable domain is EPEVTQTPSHQVTQMGQEVILRCVPISNHLYFYWYRQILGQKVEFLVSFYNNEISEKSEIFDDQFSVERPDGSNFTLKIRSTKLEDSAMYFCASSHPTAGGYTFGSGTRLTVV.

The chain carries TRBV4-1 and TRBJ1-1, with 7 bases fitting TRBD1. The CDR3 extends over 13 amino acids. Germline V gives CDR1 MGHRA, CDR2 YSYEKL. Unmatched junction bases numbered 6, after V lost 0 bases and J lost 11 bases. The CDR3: CASSQDRGTDAFF. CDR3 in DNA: TGCGCCAGCAGCCAAGATAGGGGGACAGATGCTTTCTTT.

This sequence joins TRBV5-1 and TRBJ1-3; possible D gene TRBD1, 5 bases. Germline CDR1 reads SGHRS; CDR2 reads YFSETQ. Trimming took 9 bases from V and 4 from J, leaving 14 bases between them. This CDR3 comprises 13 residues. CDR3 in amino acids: CANGQGGGNTIYF. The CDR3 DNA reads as TGCGCCAACGGGCAGGGTGGGGGAAACACCATATATTTT.

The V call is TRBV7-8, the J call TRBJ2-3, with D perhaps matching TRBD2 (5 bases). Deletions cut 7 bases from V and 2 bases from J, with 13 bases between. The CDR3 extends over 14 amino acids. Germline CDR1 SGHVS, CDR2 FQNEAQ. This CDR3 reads CASTTTRTTDTQYF. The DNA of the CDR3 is TGTGCCAGCACCACAACTAGGACCACAGATACGCAGTATTTT.

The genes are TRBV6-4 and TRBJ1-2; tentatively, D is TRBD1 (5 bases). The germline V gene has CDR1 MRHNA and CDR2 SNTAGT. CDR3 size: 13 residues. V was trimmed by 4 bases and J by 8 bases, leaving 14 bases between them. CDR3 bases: TGTGCCAGCAGTGGCACGGGGGTCGGCGGCTACACCTTC. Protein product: CASSGTGVGGYTF.

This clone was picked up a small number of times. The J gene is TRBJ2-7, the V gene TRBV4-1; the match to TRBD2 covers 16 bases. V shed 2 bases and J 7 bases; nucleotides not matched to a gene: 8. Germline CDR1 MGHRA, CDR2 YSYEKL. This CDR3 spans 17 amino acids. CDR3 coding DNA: TGCGCCAGCAGCCAACCGGGACTAGCGGGGGGGCCGCGAGAGCAGTACTTC. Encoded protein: CASSQPGLAGGPREQYF.